This T cell receptor (beta chain) was sequenced during a study of cytomegalovirus exposure and HLA in healthy donors. Whole-study results and caveats: The sole available immune exposure information was CMV serostatus. An analysis that came later showed most CMV-associated TCR beta chains appearing HLA-restricted.

The germline V gene encodes CDR1 WSHSY and CDR2 SAAADI. The CDR3 has 13 amino acids. Trimming pared 8 bases from V and 2 bases from J, leaving 13 bases between. Comment on this clone: Antigen specificity is unknown.

The PCR made use of 60 Vbeta and 13 Jbeta primers. Libraries were prepared by immunoSEQ multiplex PCR; TCRdb keeps only in-frame clonotypes and omits some of them. The sample carries around 20,000 clones, 84% recorded once. Likely unrecorded immune exposures existed in these nominally healthy donors. V usage is TRBV10-2 and J usage is TRBJ2-7, with a tentative D call TRBD2 (7 bases). Sequenced: PBMCs. This sequence originates from a human donor in good health. CDR3: CASGGGGTYEQYF. As DNA, the CDR3 is TGCGCCAGCGGAGGGGGGGGTACCTACGAGCAGTACTTC.